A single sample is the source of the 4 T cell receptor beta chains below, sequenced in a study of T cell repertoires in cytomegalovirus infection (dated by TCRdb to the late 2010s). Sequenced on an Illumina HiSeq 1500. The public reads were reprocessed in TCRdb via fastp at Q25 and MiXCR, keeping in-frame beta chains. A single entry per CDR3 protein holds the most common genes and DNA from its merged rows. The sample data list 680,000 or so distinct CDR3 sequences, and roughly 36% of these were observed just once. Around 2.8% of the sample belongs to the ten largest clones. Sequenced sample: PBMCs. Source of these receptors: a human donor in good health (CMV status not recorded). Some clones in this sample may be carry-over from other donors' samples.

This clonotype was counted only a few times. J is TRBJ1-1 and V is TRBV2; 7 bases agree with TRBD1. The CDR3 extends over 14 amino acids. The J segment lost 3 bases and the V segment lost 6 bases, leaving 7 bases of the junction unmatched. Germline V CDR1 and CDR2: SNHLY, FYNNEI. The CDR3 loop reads CASRGPGGDTEAFF. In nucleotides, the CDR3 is TGTGCCAGCAGGGGCCCAGGGGGAGACACTGAAGCTTTCTTT. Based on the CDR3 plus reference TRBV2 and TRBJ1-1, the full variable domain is EPEVTQTPSHQVTQMGQEVILRCVPISNHLYFYWYRQILGQKVEFLVSFYNNEISEKSEIFDDQFSVERPDGSNFTLKIRSTKLEDSAMYFCASRGPGGDTEAFFGQGTRLTVV.

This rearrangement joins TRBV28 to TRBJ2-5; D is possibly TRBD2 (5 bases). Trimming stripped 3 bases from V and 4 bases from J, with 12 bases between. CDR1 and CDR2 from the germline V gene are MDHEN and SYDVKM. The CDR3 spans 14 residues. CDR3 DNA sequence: TGTGCCAGCAGTTTTGATGCGGAGGTAGAGACCCAGTACTTC. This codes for CASSFDAEVETQYF. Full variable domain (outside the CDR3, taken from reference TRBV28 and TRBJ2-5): DVKVTQSSRYLVKRTGEKVFLECVQDMDHENMFWYRQDPGLGLRLIYFSYDVKMKEKGDIPEGYSVSREKKERFSLILESASTNQTSMYLCASSFDAEVETQYFGPGTRLLVL.

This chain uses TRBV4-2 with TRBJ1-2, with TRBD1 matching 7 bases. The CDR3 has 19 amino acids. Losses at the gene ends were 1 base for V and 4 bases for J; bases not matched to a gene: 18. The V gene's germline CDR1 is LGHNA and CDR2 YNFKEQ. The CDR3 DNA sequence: TGTGCCAGCAGCCAAGGAGTAGGGGGCGCGATTCAAGGCGGCTATGGCTACACCTTC. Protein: CASSQGVGGAIQGGYGYTF.

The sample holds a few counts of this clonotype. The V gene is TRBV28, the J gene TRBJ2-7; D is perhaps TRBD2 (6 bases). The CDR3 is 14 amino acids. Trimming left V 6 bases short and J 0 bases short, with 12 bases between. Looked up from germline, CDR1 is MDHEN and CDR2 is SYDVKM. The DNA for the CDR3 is TGTGCCAGCAGAAAATACGGGGGCTCCTACGAGCAGTACTTC. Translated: CASRKYGGSYEQYF.